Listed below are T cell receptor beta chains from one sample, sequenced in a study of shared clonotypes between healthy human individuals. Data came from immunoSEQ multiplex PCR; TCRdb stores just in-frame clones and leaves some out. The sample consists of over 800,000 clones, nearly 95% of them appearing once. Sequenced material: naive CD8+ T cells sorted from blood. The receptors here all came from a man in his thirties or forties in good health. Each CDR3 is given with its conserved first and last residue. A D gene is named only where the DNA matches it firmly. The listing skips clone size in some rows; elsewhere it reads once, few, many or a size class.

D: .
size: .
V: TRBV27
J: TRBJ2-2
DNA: TGTGCCAGCAGTTGGGGTACAGTCACCGGGGAGCTGTTTTTT
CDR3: CASSWGTVTGELFF

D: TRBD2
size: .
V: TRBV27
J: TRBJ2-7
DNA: TGTGCCAGCAGTTATGCTAGCGGGAGCGAGCAGTACTTC
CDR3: CASSYASGSEQYF

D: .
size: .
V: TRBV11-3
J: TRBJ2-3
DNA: TGTGCCAGCAGCTTAGGGCATAGCACAGATACGCAGTATTTT
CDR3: CASSLGHSTDTQYF

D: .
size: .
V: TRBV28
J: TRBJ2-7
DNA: TGTGCCAGCAGTCCCCTCTACACGAGTGGTACAGAGCTCTCCTACGAGCAGTACTTC
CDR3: CASSPLYTSGTELSYEQYF

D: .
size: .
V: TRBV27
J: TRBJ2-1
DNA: TGTGCCAGCAGTTACGTTTACTCCAGCGAGGCGTACAATGAGCAGTTCTTC
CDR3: CASSYVYSSEAYNEQFF

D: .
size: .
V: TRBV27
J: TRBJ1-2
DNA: TGTGCCAGCAGTTTGTACAGGGACTACGGCTACACCTTC
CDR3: CASSLYRDYGYTF

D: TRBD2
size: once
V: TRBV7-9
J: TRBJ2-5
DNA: TGTGCCAGCAGCCGAGGGACTAGCGGGTACCAAGAGACCCAGTACTTC
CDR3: CASSRGTSGYQETQYF

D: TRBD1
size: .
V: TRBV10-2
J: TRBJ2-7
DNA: TGCGCCAGCTCCCTCCAGGGGGTACCCTACGAGCAGTACTTC
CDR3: CASSLQGVPYEQYF

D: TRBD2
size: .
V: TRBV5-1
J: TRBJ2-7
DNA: TGCGCCAGCAGCTTGGCCCAAAACTACCCGGGAGGTCTCGAGCAGTACTTC
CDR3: CASSLAQNYPGGLEQYF

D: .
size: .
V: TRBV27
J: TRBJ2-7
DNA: TGTGCCAGCAGTCCGGACAGGGAGGGCAACGAGCAGTACTTC
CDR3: CASSPDREGNEQYF

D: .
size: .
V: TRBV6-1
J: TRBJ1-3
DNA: TGTGCCAGCCAGGTCGGCTACTCTGGAAACACCATATATTTT
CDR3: CASQVGYSGNTIYF

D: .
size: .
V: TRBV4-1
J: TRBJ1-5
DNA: TGCGCCAGCAGCCAAACAGGGCTCCAGCCCCAGCATTTT
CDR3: CASSQTGLQPQHF

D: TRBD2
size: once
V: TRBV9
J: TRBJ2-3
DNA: TGTGCCAGCAGTGTAGCGGGAGGGCCGCCAGATACGCAGTATTTT
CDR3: CASSVAGGPPDTQYF

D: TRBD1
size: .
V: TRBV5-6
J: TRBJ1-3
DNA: TGTGCCAGCAGCTTGGGACAGGGCAACACCATATATTTT
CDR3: CASSLGQGNTIYF

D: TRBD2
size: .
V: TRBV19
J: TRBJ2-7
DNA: TGTGCCAGTACCTTGACTAGCGGCTCCTACGAGCAGTACTTC
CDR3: CASTLTSGSYEQYF

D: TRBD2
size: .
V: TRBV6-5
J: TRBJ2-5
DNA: TGTGCCAGCAGTTGGGGGGGACAAGAGACCCAGTACTTC
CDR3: CASSWGGQETQYF

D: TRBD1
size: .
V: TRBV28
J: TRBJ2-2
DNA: TGTGCCAGCAGTTTACCCGGACAGGGCGTCAACACCGGGGAGCTGTTTTTT
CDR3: CASSLPGQGVNTGELFF

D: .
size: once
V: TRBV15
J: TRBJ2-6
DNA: TGTGCCACCAGCAGTCGACAGGTTTCTGGGGCCAACGTCCTGACTTTC
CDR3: CATSSRQVSGANVLTF

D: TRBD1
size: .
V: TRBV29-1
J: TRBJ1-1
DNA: TGCAGCGCTACGCCGGGACAGGGGGCTTTGGGAAGAATGGACACTGAAGCTTTCTTT
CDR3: CSATPGQGALGRMDTEAFF

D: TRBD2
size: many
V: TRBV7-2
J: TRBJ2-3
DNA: TGTGCCAGCAGCTTAAGTTTGACGGGCCTAGCGGGAGGAGATACGCAGTATTTT
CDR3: CASSLSLTGLAGGDTQYF

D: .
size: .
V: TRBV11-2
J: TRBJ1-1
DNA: TGTGCCAGCAGCTTCGGAGTTACCTACACTGAAGCTTTCTTT
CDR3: CASSFGVTYTEAFF

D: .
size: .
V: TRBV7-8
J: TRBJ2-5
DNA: TGTGCCAGCAGCTTAGTTTGGAGCATTCAAGAGACCCAGTACTTC
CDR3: CASSLVWSIQETQYF

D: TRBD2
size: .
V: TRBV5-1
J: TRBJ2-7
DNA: TGCGCCAGCAGCTTGCCTACCGCGGGAGGGCGGGGGGACGAGCAGTACTTC
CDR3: CASSLPTAGGRGDEQYF

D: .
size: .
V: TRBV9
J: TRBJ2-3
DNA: TGTGCCAGCAGCGTAGTGCCAACAGATACGCAGTATTTT
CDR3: CASSVVPTDTQYF

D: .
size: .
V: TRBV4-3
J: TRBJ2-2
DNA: TGCGCCAGCAGCCAAGCTGATTGGGTAGGCACCGGGGAGCTGTTTTTT
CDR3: CASSQADWVGTGELFF

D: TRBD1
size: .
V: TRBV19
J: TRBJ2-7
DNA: TGTGCCAGTAGGCCAAGACAGGGGAGTGGATCCTACGAGCAGTACTTC
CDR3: CASRPRQGSGSYEQYF

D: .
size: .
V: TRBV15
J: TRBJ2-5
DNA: TGTGCCACCAGCAGAGATCGAGAGACCCAGTACTTC
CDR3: CATSRDRETQYF

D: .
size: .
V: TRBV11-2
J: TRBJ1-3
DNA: TGTGCCAGCAGCTCCCCGGGGGAGACTGGAAACACCATATATTTT
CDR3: CASSSPGETGNTIYF

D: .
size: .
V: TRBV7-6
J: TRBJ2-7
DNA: TGTGCCAGCAGCTTAGGACAGGACTCCTACGAGCAGTACTTC
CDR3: CASSLGQDSYEQYF

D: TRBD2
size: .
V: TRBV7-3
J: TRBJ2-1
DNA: TGTGCCAGCAGTCAGAGCGGGAGGGCGAGTTACAATGAGCAGTTCTTC
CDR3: CASSQSGRASYNEQFF

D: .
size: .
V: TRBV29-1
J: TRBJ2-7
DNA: TGCAGCGTTGAATTTAGGTCTTCCCTCGGGTACGAGCAGTACTTC
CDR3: CSVEFRSSLGYEQYF

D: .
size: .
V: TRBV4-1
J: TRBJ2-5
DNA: TGCGCCAGCAGCCAAGAGGAGGTCGTCCAAGAGACCCAGTACTTC
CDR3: CASSQEEVVQETQYF

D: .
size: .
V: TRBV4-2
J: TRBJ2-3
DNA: TGTGCCAGCAGCTCGCCAACTAGCACAGATACGCAGTATTTT
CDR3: CASSSPTSTDTQYF

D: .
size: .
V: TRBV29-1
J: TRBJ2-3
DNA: TGCAGCGTTGAAGATCGGGGCGGGAGCACAGATACGCAGTATTTT
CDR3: CSVEDRGGSTDTQYF

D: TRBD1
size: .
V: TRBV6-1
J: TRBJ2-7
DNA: TGTGCCAGCAGAAAGGACAGGGAAGATTACGAGCAGTACTTC
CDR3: CASRKDREDYEQYF

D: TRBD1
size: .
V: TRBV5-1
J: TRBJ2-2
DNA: TGCGCCAGCAGCTTGGCACAGGGGGCCACCGGGGAGCTGTTTTTT
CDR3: CASSLAQGATGELFF

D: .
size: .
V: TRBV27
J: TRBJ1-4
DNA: TGTGCCAGCAGTCCCTGGACGGCCGATAATGAAAAACTGTTTTTT
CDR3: CASSPWTADNEKLFF

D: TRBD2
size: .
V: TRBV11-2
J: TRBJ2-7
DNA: TGTGCCAGCAGCTTAGACCTAGCGGCCGACTCCTACGAGCAGTACTTC
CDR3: CASSLDLAADSYEQYF

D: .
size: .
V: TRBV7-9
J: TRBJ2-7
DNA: TGTGCCAGCAGCCCGGAGGGGGCGGACCACGAGCAGTACTTC
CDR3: CASSPEGADHEQYF

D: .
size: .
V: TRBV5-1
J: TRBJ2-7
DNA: TGCGCCAGCAGCGGATCCTACGAGCAGTACTTC
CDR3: CASSGSYEQYF

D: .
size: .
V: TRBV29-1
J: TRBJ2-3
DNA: TGCAGCGTTGGACGAGGGTATTTT
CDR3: CSVGRGYF

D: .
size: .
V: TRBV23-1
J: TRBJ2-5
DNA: TGCGCCAGCACCGAGGCAGACCAAGAGACCCAGTACTTC
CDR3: CASTEADQETQYF

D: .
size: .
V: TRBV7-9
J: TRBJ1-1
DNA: TGTGCCAGCACCCTTGACGGGACTGAAGCTTTCTTT
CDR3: CASTLDGTEAFF

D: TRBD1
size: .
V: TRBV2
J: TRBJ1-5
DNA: TGTGCCAGCAGTGACAGGGGGGTCCTGTATAGCAATCAGCCCCAGCATTTT
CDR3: CASSDRGVLYSNQPQHF

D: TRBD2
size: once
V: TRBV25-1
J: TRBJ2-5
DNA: TGTGCCAGCGGGACTAGTAGTTCCCAGTACTTC
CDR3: CASGTSSSQYF

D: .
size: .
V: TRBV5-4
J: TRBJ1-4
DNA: TGTGCCAGCAGCGGGGAGGACAGACTCAATGAAAAACTGTTTTTT
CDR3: CASSGEDRLNEKLFF

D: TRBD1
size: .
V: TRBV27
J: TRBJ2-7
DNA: TGTGCCAGCAGTTTCGGACAGGGGGCGCGAGGGCAGTACTTC
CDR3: CASSFGQGARGQYF

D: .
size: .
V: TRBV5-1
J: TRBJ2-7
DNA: TGCGCCAGCAGCTTGGCCGGGGCAGCCTACGAGCAGTACTTC
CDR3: CASSLAGAAYEQYF

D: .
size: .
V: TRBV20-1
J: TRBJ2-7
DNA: TGCAGTGCTAGAGCATCGGGCGAGCAGTACTTC
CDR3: CSARASGEQYF

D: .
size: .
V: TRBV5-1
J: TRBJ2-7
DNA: TGCGCCAGCAGCGAGGGCAGGGCGTACGAGCAGTACTTC
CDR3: CASSEGRAYEQYF

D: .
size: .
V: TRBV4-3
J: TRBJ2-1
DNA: TGCGCCAGCAGCCAAGAGGACGGGATAGAGGAGTTCTTC
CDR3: CASSQEDGIEEFF

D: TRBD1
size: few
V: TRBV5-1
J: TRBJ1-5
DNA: TGCGCCAGCAGCCCGGGGGACAGGGAACAGATAATTGAGCCCCAGCATTTT
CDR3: CASSPGDREQIIEPQHF

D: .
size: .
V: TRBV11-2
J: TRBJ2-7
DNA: TGTGCCAGCAGCTTATTGGACGGAATCTCCTACGAGCAGTACTTC
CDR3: CASSLLDGISYEQYF